One sample yielded the 25 T cell receptor beta chains listed below, sequenced in a study of blood T cell repertoires in COVID-19. The table came from immunoSEQ multiplex PCR; TCRdb's copy has only in-frame clones and leaves some out. The repertoire includes tens of thousands of clones, about nine tenths of them detected once, and 2.5% to 3.5% sits in the top ten. The sequenced sample consisted of peripheral blood. The receptor set was obtained from a woman aged 45 to 65 with active or convalescent COVID-19.

CDR3 nucleotides: TGCGCCAGCAAATCAGGGCCGGGCGCGTTGAACACTGAAGCTTTCTTT. Translated: CASKSGPGALNTEAFF. V is TRBV5-1 and J is TRBJ1-1, with D perhaps matching TRBD1 (5 bases). The CDR3 sequence is 16 residues long. Germline V gene sequence: CDR1 SGHRS, CDR2 YFSETQ. Trimming cost V 6 bases and J 0 bases, with 18 bases left between them.

The rearrangement uses TRBV30 and TRBJ1-1, with 10 bases fitting TRBD1. Trimming removed 1 base from V and 6 bases from J; junction bases left unmatched: 8. This CDR3 is 15 amino acids long. The germline gives CDR1 GTSNPN, CDR2 SVGIG (reference sequence). CDR3 sequence reads: CAWSETSGTGAEAFF. The CDR3 DNA is TGTGCCTGGAGTGAAACTTCCGGGACAGGGGCTGAAGCTTTCTTT.

The chain employs TRBV11-1 and TRBJ2-5; TRBD1 aligns across 11 bases. Trimming at V came to 4 bases and at J to 5 bases, leaving 6 bases not matched to a gene. This CDR3 spans 15 amino acids. Germline V lookup: CDR1 SGHAT, CDR2 FQDESV (reference sequence). DNA of the CDR3: TGTGCCAGCAGCTCTTACGGACAGGGGGCCGAGACCCAGTACTTC. Residues: CASSSYGQGAETQYF.

This clone was picked up a small number of times. The chain combines TRBV7-6 with TRBJ1-2; D is uncertain. There are 16 residues in the CDR3. Trimming shortened V by 5 bases and J by 0 bases, and 16 bases separated the two germline ends. Germline lookup yields CDR1 SGHVS and CDR2 FNYEAQ. The CDR3 loop is CASSRSSGLSNYGYTF. CDR3 nucleotide sequence: TGTGCCAGCAGCCGCTCCTCAGGTTTATCTAACTATGGCTACACCTTC.

Only one count was recorded for this clone. The chain carries TRBV7-8 and TRBJ2-1; D unclear. The V gene's germline CDR1 is SGHVS and CDR2 FQNEAQ. The CDR3 consists of 13 residues. The germline V and J ends were trimmed by 4 bases and 3 bases, with 7 bases remaining between them. The DNA of the CDR3 is TGTGCCAGCAGCTCCCGGGTCTACAATGAGCAGTTCTTC. Translation gives CASSSRVYNEQFF.

This clone was seen just once. The chain has TRBV6-5 and TRBJ1-3, with D hard to call. The V gene's germline CDR1 is MNHEY and CDR2 SVGAGI. The CDR3 runs 14 residues. The V end was cut by 7 bases, the J end by 0 bases, with 10 bases between. The CDR3 sequence: CASMTGDSGNTIYF. The CDR3 DNA reads as TGTGCCAGCATGACCGGGGACTCTGGAAACACCATATATTTT.

V and J are TRBV9 and TRBJ2-1; the match to TRBD2 covers 8 bases. This CDR3 region has 19 residues. Per germline, CDR1 SGDLS and CDR2 YYNGEE. J was trimmed by 0 bases and V by 0 bases; bases with no gene match: 11. In DNA form, the CDR3 reads TGTGCCAGCAGCGTAGGTCTGCGGGGGGACCCGTCCTCCTACAATGAGCAGTTCTTC. Translation gives CASSVGLRGDPSSYNEQFF.

This clone was observed a handful of times. The J gene is TRBJ2-2, the V gene TRBV2; TRBD2 is a possible D gene (5 bases). Trimming took off 8 bases at V and 7 bases at J, with 17 bases between the two ends. Per germline, CDR1 SNHLY and CDR2 FYNNEI. The CDR3 is made up of 14 amino acids. The DNA of the CDR3 is TGTGCCAGCCGTGCATACGGGGTGGACGGGGAGCTGTTTTTT. It yields the protein CASRAYGVDGELFF.

This clone occurred once. The V gene is TRBV30, the J gene TRBJ2-1, with D tentatively TRBD2 (7 bases). The ends were cut back, 8 bases at V and 3 bases at J, with 14 bases in the middle. CDR3 length: 13 residues. From germline, CDR1 is GTSNPN and CDR2 SVGIG (reference sequence). CDR3: CATEGGVYNEQFF. In DNA, the CDR3 is TGTGCCACCGAGGGGGGGGTCTACAATGAGCAGTTCTTC.

This clone has a handful of counts. The rearrangement uses TRBV3-1 (or the pseudogene TRBV3-2) and TRBJ2-5, with 11 bases lining up with TRBD1. The V and J ends lost 0 bases and 5 bases, in that order; junction bases with no gene match: 5. CDR3 size: 16 residues. The germline V gene has CDR1 LGHDT and CDR2 YNNKEL (reference sequence). CDR3 amino acids: CASSQDPDRGRETQYF. The CDR3 DNA follows: TGTGCCAGCAGCCAAGATCCGGACAGGGGGCGTGAGACCCAGTACTTC.

This clone was counted a single time. V and J are TRBV7-2 and TRBJ2-1; D remains ambiguous. The germline V and J ends were trimmed by 1 base and 8 bases, with 6 bases remaining between them. The CDR3 is 12 amino acids. Germline V gene data show CDR1 as SGHTA and CDR2 as FQGNSA. This CDR3 is CASSLEGDEQFF. The CDR3 nucleotides are TGTGCCAGCAGCTTAGAAGGAGATGAGCAGTTCTTC.

This chain joins TRBV27 and TRBJ2-5, with D possibly TRBD2 on 6 matching bases. In germline, CDR1 is MNHEY, CDR2 SMNVEV (reference sequence). This CDR3 spans 15 amino acids. The V gene lost 7 bases and the J gene lost 5 bases, with 20 bases spanning the gap. The CDR3 sequence: CASTRGLGGSETQYF. Here the CDR3 DNA reads TGTGCCAGCACGAGAGGACTTGGAGGGAGCGAGACCCAGTACTTC.

This chain connects TRBV6-5 to TRBJ1-1, with 8 bases aligning to TRBD1. In germline, CDR1 is MNHEY, CDR2 SVGAGI. The CDR3 is made up of 13 amino acids. Trimming took 5 bases from V and 4 from J; bases not matched to a gene: 3. CDR3 coding DNA: TGTGCCAGCAGTAAAACAGGGGGCACTGAAGCTTTCTTT. The encoded protein is CASSKTGGTEAFF.

This chain connects TRBV6-4 to TRBJ2-7; D perhaps matches TRBD2 (6 bases). The CDR3 runs to 13 residues. The germline CDR1 and CDR2 sequences are MRHNA and SNTAGT. Trimming stripped 6 bases from V and 2 bases from J, with 11 bases between. CDR3 loop: CASSGLTTYEQYF. CDR3 bases: TGTGCCAGCAGCGGACTAACCACCTACGAGCAGTACTTC.

The chain has TRBV4-3 and TRBJ2-5; 7 nucleotides agree with TRBD1. Per the germline V gene, CDR1 is LGHNA and CDR2 is YSLEER. V lost 0 bases to trimming and J lost 5 bases; unmatched junction nucleotides: 6. The CDR3 runs 15 residues. DNA for the CDR3: TGCGCCAGCAGCCAAGATTTCAGGGGGAGTGAGACCCAGTACTTC. Its protein product is CASSQDFRGSETQYF.

In this sample, this clone turned up once. The chain is built from TRBV19 and TRBJ1-4; a weak D match, TRBD1 (6 bases). V gave up 3 bases and J gave up 10 bases, with 18 bases separating them. Germline V gene lookup returns CDR1 LNHDA and CDR2 SQIVND (reference sequence). There are 15 residues in the CDR3. CDR3 region: CASSIRQVQLGKLFF. As DNA, the CDR3 is TGTGCCAGTAGTATCCGACAGGTACAGCTAGGAAAACTGTTTTTT. Using reference TRBV19 and TRBJ1-4 for the parts outside the CDR3, the full variable domain is DGGITQSPKYLFRKEGQNVTLSCEQNLNHDAMYWYRQDPGQGLRLIYYSQIVNDFQKGDIAEGYSVSREKKESFPLTVTSAQKNPTAFYLCASSIRQVQLGKLFFGSGTQLSVL.

The chain recombines TRBV7-2 with TRBJ2-7; TRBD2 agrees at 9 bases. The J segment lost 7 bases and the V segment lost 5 bases, leaving 9 bases of the junction unmatched. The CDR3 is made up of 14 amino acids. Germline CDR1 is SGHTA and CDR2 is FQGNSA. This CDR3 reads CASSNSGGGREQYF. For the CDR3, the DNA is TGTGCCAGCAGCAATAGCGGGGGAGGGCGGGAGCAGTACTTC.

The J gene is TRBJ2-3, the V gene TRBV7-9; the match to TRBD2 covers 13 bases. This CDR3 contains 15 residues. Germline values: CDR1 SEHNR, CDR2 FQNEAQ (reference sequence). With 4 bases clipped from V and 7 bases from J, the junction kept 5 bases outside the gene matches. The CDR3 loop is CASSSTSGGAYTQYF. CDR3 coding DNA: TGTGCCAGCAGCTCCACTAGCGGGGGGGCCTATACGCAGTATTTT.

The chain has TRBV7-3 and TRBJ1-2; maybe TRBD1 (6 bases). Trimming pared 6 bases from V and 7 bases from J, leaving 21 bases between. In germline, CDR1 is SGHTA, CDR2 FQGTGA. There are 15 residues in the CDR3. The CDR3 nucleotides are TGTGCCAGCAGTTCACGAAGGGACATCCCCTCTGGCTACACCTTC. Protein sequence: CASSSRRDIPSGYTF.

The rearrangement links TRBV19 to TRBJ1-5; TRBD1 aligns across 8 bases. The CDR3 is 14 residues long. Germline CDR1 and CDR2: LNHDA and SQIVND (reference sequence). The J segment lost 4 bases and the V segment lost 5 bases, leaving 4 bases of the junction unmatched. CDR3 sequence (DNA): TGTGCCAGTAGTGCCAGGGGGCGGAATCAGCCCCAGCATTTT. This codes for CASSARGRNQPQHF. Combining the CDR3 with reference TRBV19 and TRBJ1-5 gives the whole variable domain DGGITQSPKYLFRKEGQNVTLSCEQNLNHDAMYWYRQDPGQGLRLIYYSQIVNDFQKGDIAEGYSVSREKKESFPLTVTSAQKNPTAFYLCASSARGRNQPQHFGDGTRLSIL.

The chain recombines TRBV30 with TRBJ1-1; weak D call: TRBD1 (5 bases). V was trimmed by 3 bases and J by 1 base, leaving 12 bases between them. Germline CDR1 reads GTSNPN; CDR2 reads SVGIG (reference sequence). The CDR3 has 14 amino acids. The CDR3 loop is CAWRSGRGNTEAFF. Written as DNA, the CDR3 is TGTGCCTGGAGGTCGGGGAGGGGGAACACTGAAGCTTTCTTT.

This clone occurred a few times. The genes are TRBV19 and TRBJ1-1; D is perhaps TRBD1 (5 bases). The germline V and J ends were trimmed by 6 bases and 2 bases, with 13 bases remaining between them. Per the germline V gene, CDR1 is LNHDA and CDR2 is SQIVND (reference sequence). The CDR3 totals 14 residues. The CDR3 sequence is CASSRRGSNTEAFF. The CDR3 coding sequence is TGTGCCAGTAGCCGGCGGGGGAGTAACACTGAAGCTTTCTTT. Based on the CDR3 plus reference TRBV19 and TRBJ1-1, the full variable domain is DGGITQSPKYLFRKEGQNVTLSCEQNLNHDAMYWYRQDPGQGLRLIYYSQIVNDFQKGDIAEGYSVSREKKESFPLTVTSAQKNPTAFYLCASSRRGSNTEAFFGQGTRLTVV.

This chain uses TRBV5-1 with TRBJ2-1, with 10 positions matching TRBD1. The CDR3 is 14 amino acids. Trimming cost V 4 bases and J 8 bases; bases outside gene matches: 6. The V gene's germline CDR1 is SGHRS and CDR2 YFSETQ. The CDR3 nucleotides are TGCGCCAGCAGCCTACGGACAGGGGGGCATGAGCAGTTCTTC. As protein: CASSLRTGGHEQFF.

This chain joins TRBV11-3 and TRBJ2-3, with no clear D. V lost 1 base and J 0 bases, leaving 8 bases between the germline ends. This CDR3 region has 15 residues. Germline CDR1 SGHNT, CDR2 YENEEA. The CDR3 DNA reads TGTGCCAGCAGCTTAGGTATGTCTAGCACAGATACGCAGTATTTT. Protein product: CASSLGMSSTDTQYF.

The chain is built from TRBV21-1 and TRBJ1-3; TRBD1, as called in the table, went unchecked against the DNA. TRBV21-1 is listed as a pseudogene. There are 19 residues in the CDR3. CDR3 sequence (DNA): TGTGCCAGCAGCAAAGTCCTGGTGGGCAGTTCGATCTCTGGAAACACCATATATTTT. Translating it yields CASSKVLVGSSISGNTIYF.